The following is a T cell receptor beta chain sequence with its context. The data are from a study of blood T cell repertoires in COVID-19. Profiled with immunoSEQ multiplex PCR; TCRdb holds only in-frame clones, not every one. The sample carries 150,000 to 200,000 clones, approximately 90% recorded once. The sequence derives from a man between 45 and 60 years old who had recovered from COVID-19. What was sequenced was peripheral blood.

CDR3 DNA sequence: TGTGCCAGCAGCCCCGGGGAACCCGGGGAGCTGTTTTTT. Its protein product is CASSPGEPGELFF. The V and J genes are TRBV12-3 or TRBV12-4 and TRBJ2-2; perhaps TRBD2 as D (5 bases). Trimming took off 6 bases at V and 6 bases at J, with 11 bases between the two ends. The length of the CDR3 is 13 residues.